The source of this T cell receptor (beta chain) is a study of T-cell memory formation after mild COVID-19. Germline V gene sequence: CDR1 SGHRS, CDR2 YFSETQ. V lost 3 bases and J lost 2, with 13 bases in between. The CDR3 totals 15 residues. TCRdb reprocessed the 5' RACE reads with MiXCR, giving one entry per CDR3 protein. Of about 270,000 distinct CDR3 sequences listed, 16% are singletons. The origin of this receptor is a man between 18 and 29 years old who had mild COVID-19 (a few samples of this study predate the infection). Cell type and time point are not known. The chain links TRBV5-1 to TRBJ2-3; D may be TRBD1 (5 bases). Sample: PBMCs or a T cell subset sorted from them (not recorded which). The CDR3 sequence: CASSSLGRDTDTQYF. The CDR3 DNA reads as TGCGCCAGCAGCTCCCTCGGCAGGGACACAGATACGCAGTATTTT. The variable domain in full, completed from reference TRBV5-1 and TRBJ2-3, reads KAGVTQTPRYLIKTRGQQVTLSCSPISGHRSVSWYQQTPGQGLQFLFEYFSETQRNKGNFPGRFSGRQFSNSRSEMNVSTLELGDSALYLCASSSLGRDTDTQYFGPGTRLTVL.